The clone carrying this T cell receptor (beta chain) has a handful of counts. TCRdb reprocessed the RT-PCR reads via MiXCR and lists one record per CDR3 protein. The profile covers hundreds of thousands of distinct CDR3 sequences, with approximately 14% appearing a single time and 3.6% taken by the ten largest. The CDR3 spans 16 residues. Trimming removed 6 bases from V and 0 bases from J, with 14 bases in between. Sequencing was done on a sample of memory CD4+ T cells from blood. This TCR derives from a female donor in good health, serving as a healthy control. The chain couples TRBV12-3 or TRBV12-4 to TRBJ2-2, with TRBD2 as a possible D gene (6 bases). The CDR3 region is CASRAGGRANTGELFF. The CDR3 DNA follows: TGTGCCAGCAGGGCCGGGGGTAGGGCGAACACCGGGGAGCTGTTTTTT.